The 10 T cell receptor beta chains below come from one sample, sequenced in a study of T cell changes during pregnancy in multiple sclerosis. TCRdb keeps only in-frame clones here, not all; method: immunoSEQ multiplex PCR. The data show roughly 120,000 clones, with approximately 95% seen just once and around 6% held by the top ten. This specimen was peripheral blood, taken before pregnancy. These receptors were obtained from a female donor with multiple sclerosis, enrolled in a pregnancy study.

The rearrangement links TRBV27 to TRBJ2-3, with D unresolved. The CDR3 length is 15 residues. CDR1 is MNHEY, CDR2 SMNVEV, per germline (reference sequence). The V and J ends lost 0 bases and 5 bases respectively, with 12 bases between them. CDR3 region: CASSLSGLTEDTQYF. The DNA of the CDR3 is TGTGCCAGCAGTTTATCGGGCCTTACGGAAGATACGCAGTATTTT.

V and J are TRBV5-5 and TRBJ2-5; a weak D match, TRBD2 (5 bases). Trimming shortened V by 2 bases and J by 1 base, and 9 bases separated the two germline ends. This CDR3 has 14 amino acids. The germline V gene has CDR1 SGHKS and CDR2 YYEKEE (reference sequence). The CDR3 DNA sequence: TGTGCCAGCAGCTTAGCAGGACTCCAAGAGACCCAGTACTTC. Amino acids: CASSLAGLQETQYF. The full variable domain, in which reference TRBV5-5 and TRBJ2-5 provide the parts outside the CDR3, is DAGVTQSPTHLIKTRGQQVTLRCSPISGHKSVSWYQQVLGQGPQFIFQYYEKEERGRGNFPDRFSARQFPNYSSELNVNALLLGDSALYLCASSLAGLQETQYFGPGTRLLVL.

This clone was counted a few times. The V and J genes are TRBV6-1 and TRBJ1-6; TRBD1 aligns across 9 bases. The CDR3 consists of 14 residues. After removal of 4 bases from V and 7 bases from J, the junction contained 2 bases not matched to a gene. The germline gives CDR1 MNHNS, CDR2 SASEGT. CDR3 DNA: TGTGCCAGCAGTGGGACAGGGGTAAATTCACCCCTCCACTTT. Translation gives CASSGTGVNSPLHF.

The rearrangement uses TRBV5-1 and TRBJ2-2; 10 bases fit TRBD1. This CDR3 spans 16 amino acids. V was clipped by 4 bases and J by 3 bases; unmatched bases: 6. In germline, CDR1 is SGHRS, CDR2 YFSETQ. The CDR3 is CASSGRQGADTGELFF. CDR3 bases: TGCGCCAGCAGCGGACGACAGGGGGCCGACACCGGGGAGCTGTTTTTT.

This chain joins TRBV30 and TRBJ1-6; no reliable D call. The V gene lost 0 bases and the J gene lost 16 bases, with 13 bases spanning the gap. The CDR3 length is 12 residues. Germline CDR1 GTSNPN, CDR2 SVGIG (reference sequence). The CDR3 DNA reads TGTGCCTGGAGTGTTCTTGGCAGGTCGCTCCACTTT. Translated, it gives CAWSVLGRSLHF.

The chain joins TRBV7-3 to TRBJ2-3; 7 bases match TRBD1. V was pared by 5 bases and J by 6 bases, with 5 bases of the junction left unmatched. The length of the CDR3 is 13 residues. Germline CDR1 SGHTA, CDR2 FQGTGA. The chain's CDR3 is CASSPTGLDTQYF. In DNA, the CDR3 is TGTGCCAGCAGCCCGACAGGGTTGGATACGCAGTATTTT.

This sequence joins TRBV29-1 and TRBJ1-1, with 7 nucleotides matching TRBD1. The V gene's germline CDR1 is SQVTM and CDR2 ANQGSEA. The CDR3 is 13 amino acids. Unmatched junction bases numbered 5, after V lost 7 bases and J lost 0 bases. The CDR3 DNA follows: TGCAGCGGGGACAGCAAGATGAACACTGAAGCTTTCTTT. It yields the protein CSGDSKMNTEAFF.

The genes are TRBV28 and TRBJ1-5; no firm D call. CDR1 and CDR2 (germline): MDHEN, SYDVKM. This CDR3 is built from 15 residues. The V gene lost 0 bases and the J gene lost 3 bases, with 9 bases spanning the gap. The CDR3 nucleotides are TGTGCCAGCAGTTTATGGGAGAGCGACAATCAGCCCCAGCATTTT. It yields the protein CASSLWESDNQPQHF.

Of note for this clone: One junction end disagrees with the germline gene, perhaps due to a read error. At the DNA level, this CDR3 is encoded by other sequences in the same sample as well. The V call is TRBV7-9, the J call TRBJ2-7; 7 bases are shared with TRBD1. The CDR3 runs to 15 residues. Germline lookup yields CDR1 SEHNR and CDR2 FQNEAQ (reference sequence). CDR3: CASSRRGGAVYEQYF. In DNA, the CDR3 is TGCGCCAGCAGCCGGCGAGGGGGCGCGGTTTACGAGCAGTACTTC. Filled out from reference TRBV7-9 and TRBJ2-7, the complete variable domain reads DTGVSQNPRHKITKRGQNVTFRCDPISEHNRLYWYRQTLGQGPEFLTYFQNEAQLEKSRLLSDRFSAERPKGSFSTLEIQRTEQGDSAMYLCASSRRGGAVYEQYFGPGTRLTVT.

The table lists this clone with a count of one. The rearrangement links TRBV10-1 to TRBJ1-5, with a tentative D call TRBD1 (6 bases). Between the trimmed V and J ends, which lost 0 bases and 4 bases, there was a span of 7 bases. This CDR3 is built from 14 residues. CDR1 is WNHNN, CDR2 SYGVQD, per germline (reference sequence). Written as DNA, the CDR3 is TGCGCCAGCAGTGAGTCGGGGGCTAATCAGCCCCAGCATTTT. Translation: CASSESGANQPQHF.